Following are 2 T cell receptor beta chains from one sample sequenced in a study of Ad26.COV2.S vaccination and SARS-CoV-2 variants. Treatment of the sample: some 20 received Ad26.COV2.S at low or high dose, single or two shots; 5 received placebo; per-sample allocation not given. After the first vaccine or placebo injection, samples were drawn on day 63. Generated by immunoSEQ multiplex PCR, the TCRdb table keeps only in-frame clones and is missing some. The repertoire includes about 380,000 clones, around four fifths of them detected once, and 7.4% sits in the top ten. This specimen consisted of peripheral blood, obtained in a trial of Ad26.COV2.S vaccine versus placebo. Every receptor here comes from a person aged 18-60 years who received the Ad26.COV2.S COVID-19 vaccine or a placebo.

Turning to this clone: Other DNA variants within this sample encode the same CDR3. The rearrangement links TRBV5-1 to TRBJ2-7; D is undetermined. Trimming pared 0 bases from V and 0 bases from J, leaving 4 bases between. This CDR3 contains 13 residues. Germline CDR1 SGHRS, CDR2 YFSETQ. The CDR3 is CASSLETSYEQYF. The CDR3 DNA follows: TGCGCCAGCAGCTTGGAGACCTCCTACGAGCAGTACTTC.

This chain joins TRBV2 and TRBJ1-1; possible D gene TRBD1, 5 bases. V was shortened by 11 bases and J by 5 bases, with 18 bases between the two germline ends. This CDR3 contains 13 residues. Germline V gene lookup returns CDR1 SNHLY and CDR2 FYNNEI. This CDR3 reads CASAGLLWTEAFF. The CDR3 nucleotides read TGTGCCTCGGCGGGGCTCCTGTGGACTGAAGCTTTCTTT.